What follows are 2 T cell receptor beta chains derived from one specimen sequenced in a study of shared clonotypes between healthy human individuals. This table comes from immunoSEQ multiplex PCR, and its TCRdb copy is limited to in-frame clones, with some not included. The sample gives some 1,100,000 clones, roughly 74% of which show up once; approximately 0.52% is in the top ten. Sequences were obtained from memory CD4+ T cells from PBMCs. Subset given: CD45RA-negative fraction. Every receptor here comes from a young man in good health. Some clones in this sample may be carry-over from other donors' samples.

The chain joins TRBV6-5 to TRBJ2-1; 8 bases line up with TRBD2. The CDR3 is made up of 16 amino acids. Germline-derived CDR1 and CDR2 are MNHEY and SVGAGI. J lost 0 bases, V lost 0 bases, and 1 base had no gene match. The CDR3 reads CASSYSGTSSYNEQFF. Written as DNA, the CDR3 is TGTGCCAGCAGTTACTCTGGGACTAGCTCCTACAATGAGCAGTTCTTC.

The chain recombines TRBV7-9 with TRBJ2-7; D is perhaps TRBD1 (6 bases). Trimming cost V 1 base and J 6 bases, with 10 bases left between them. The CDR3 runs 13 residues. From germline, CDR1 is SEHNR and CDR2 FQNEAQ (reference sequence). The chain's CDR3 is CASSLEQGSEQYF. Here the CDR3 DNA reads TGTGCCAGCAGCTTAGAGCAGGGGAGCGAGCAGTACTTC.